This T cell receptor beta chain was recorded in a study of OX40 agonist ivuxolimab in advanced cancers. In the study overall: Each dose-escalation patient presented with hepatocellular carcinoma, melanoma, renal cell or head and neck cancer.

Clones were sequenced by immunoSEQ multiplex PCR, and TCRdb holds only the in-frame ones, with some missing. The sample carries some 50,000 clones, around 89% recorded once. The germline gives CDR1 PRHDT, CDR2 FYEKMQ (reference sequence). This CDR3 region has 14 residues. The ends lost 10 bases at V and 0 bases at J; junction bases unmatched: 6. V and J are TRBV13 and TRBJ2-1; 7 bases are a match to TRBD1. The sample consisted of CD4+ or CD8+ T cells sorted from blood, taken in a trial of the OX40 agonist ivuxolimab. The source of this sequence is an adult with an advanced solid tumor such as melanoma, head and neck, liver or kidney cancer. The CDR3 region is CAIGDSSSYNEQFF. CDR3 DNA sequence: TGTGCCATCGGGGACAGCTCCTCCTACAATGAGCAGTTCTTC.